The clone carrying this T cell receptor beta chain showed up just a few times. Its target is not known. As every portion of the isolated RNA was reverse transcribed, the sequencing read expressed TCRB transcripts. Produced via immunoSEQ multiplex PCR; TCRdb's table is partial and in-frame only. The sample has around 260,000 clones, roughly 21% seen once; the top ten hold roughly 0.028%. This record comes from a study of beta chain features in type 1 diabetes. Study-wide background: All of the samples together had more than 95 million sorted cells examined.

General observations from the study: Patients' naive, central memory and Treg TCRB repertoires seemed closer to one another than those of healthy donors. When Type 1 diabetes patients were examined, their TCRB CDR3s proved moderately but significantly shorter in all four CD4+ subsets.

This TCR was sampled from a woman aged 40 to 50 with type 1 diabetes. Sequenced sample: naive CD4+ T cells from blood.

The CDR3 nucleotides read TGCAGCGCCCGAGAGGCGGCGGGGGGGACCCAGTACTTC. This codes for CSAREAAGGTQYF. The rearrangement uses TRBV29-1 and TRBJ2-5, with 8 nucleotides matching TRBD2. The length of the CDR3 is 13 residues. The germline gives CDR1 SQVTM, CDR2 ANQGSEA. V shed 7 bases, J shed 7 bases, and the junction held 11 bases outside the gene matches.